This T cell receptor beta chain originates from a study of technical replicates of blood from a handful of donors. This CDR3 contains 13 residues. Germline CDR1 is SGHNT and CDR2 is YENEEA. Trimming pared 5 bases from V and 4 bases from J, leaving 11 bases between. Data came from immunoSEQ multiplex PCR; TCRdb stores just in-frame clones and leaves some out. The repertoire includes roughly 80,000 clones, roughly 93% of them detected once, and 0.24% sits in the top ten. The receptor was isolated from a human donor in good health. J is TRBJ1-1 and V is TRBV11-3; D is possibly TRBD1 (5 bases). Sequenced material: T cells isolated from PBMCs. CDR3 nucleotide sequence: TGTGCCAGCAGCGTAGCGGGGGGCACTGAAGCTTTCTTT. The encoded protein is CASSVAGGTEAFF.